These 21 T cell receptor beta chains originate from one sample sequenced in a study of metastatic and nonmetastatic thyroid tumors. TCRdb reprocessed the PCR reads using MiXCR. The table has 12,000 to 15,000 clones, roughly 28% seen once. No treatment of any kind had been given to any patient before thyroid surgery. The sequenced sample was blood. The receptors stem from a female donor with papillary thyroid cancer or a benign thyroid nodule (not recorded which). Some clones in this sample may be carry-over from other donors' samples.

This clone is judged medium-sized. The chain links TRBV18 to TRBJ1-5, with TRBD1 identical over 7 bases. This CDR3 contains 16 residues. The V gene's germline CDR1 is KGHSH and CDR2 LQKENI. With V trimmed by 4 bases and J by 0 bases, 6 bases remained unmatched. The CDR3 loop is CASSQKGQYSNQPQHF. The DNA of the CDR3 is TGTGCCAGCTCACAAAAGGGACAGTATAGCAATCAGCCCCAGCATTTT.

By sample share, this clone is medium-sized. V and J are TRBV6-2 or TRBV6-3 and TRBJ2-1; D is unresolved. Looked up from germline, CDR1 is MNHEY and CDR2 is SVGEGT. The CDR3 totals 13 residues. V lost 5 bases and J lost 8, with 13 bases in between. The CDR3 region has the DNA TGTGCCAGCAGTACCAGACCCGGCGATGAGCAGTTCTTC. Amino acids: CASSTRPGDEQFF.

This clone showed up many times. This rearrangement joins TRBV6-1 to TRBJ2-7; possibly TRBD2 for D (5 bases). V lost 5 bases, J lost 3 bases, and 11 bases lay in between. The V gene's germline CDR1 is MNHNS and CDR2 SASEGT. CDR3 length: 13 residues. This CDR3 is CASSHRAGYEQYF. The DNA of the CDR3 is TGTGCCAGCAGTCACCGGGCGGGCTACGAGCAGTACTTC.

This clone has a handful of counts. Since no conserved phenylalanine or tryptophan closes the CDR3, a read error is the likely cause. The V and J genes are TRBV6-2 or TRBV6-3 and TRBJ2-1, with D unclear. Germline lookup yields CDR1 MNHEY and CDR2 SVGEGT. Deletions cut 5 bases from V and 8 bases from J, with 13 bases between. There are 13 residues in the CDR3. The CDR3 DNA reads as TGTGCCAGCAGTACAAGACCCGGCGATGAGCAGTTCTGC. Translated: CASSTRPGDEQFC.

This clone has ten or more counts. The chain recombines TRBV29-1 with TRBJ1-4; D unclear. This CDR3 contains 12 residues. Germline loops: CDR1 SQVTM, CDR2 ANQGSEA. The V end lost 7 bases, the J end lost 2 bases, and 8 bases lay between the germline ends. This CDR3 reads CSAAGTNEKLFF. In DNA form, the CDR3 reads TGCAGCGCGGCCGGGACTAATGAAAAACTGTTTTTT.

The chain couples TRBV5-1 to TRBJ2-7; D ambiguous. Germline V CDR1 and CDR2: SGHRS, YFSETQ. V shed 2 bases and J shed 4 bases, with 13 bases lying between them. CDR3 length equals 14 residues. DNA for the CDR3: TGCGCCAGCAGCTTCGAAGGGATGAAATACGAGCAGTACTTC. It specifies CASSFEGMKYEQYF. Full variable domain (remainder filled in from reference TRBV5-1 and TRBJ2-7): KAGVTQTPRYLIKTRGQQVTLSCSPISGHRSVSWYQQTPGQGLQFLFEYFSETQRNKGNFPGRFSGRQFSNSRSEMNVSTLELGDSALYLCASSFEGMKYEQYFGPGTRLTVT.

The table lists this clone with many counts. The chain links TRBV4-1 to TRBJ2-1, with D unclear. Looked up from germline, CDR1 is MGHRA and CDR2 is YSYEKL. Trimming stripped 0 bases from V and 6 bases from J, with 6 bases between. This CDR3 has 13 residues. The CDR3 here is CASSQDYLNEQFF. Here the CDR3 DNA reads TGCGCCAGCAGCCAAGACTACCTCAATGAGCAGTTCTTC.

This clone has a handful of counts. CDR3 in amino acids: CASPNRGVYEQYF. CDR3 bases: TGTGCCAGCCCTAACAGAGGGGTCTACGAGCAGTACTTC. The rearrangement uses TRBV25-1 and TRBJ2-7; D may be TRBD1 or TRBD2 (5 bases each). This CDR3 has 13 residues. CDR1 MGHDK and CDR2 SYGVNS come from the germline V gene. Between the trimmed V and J ends, which lost 8 bases and 3 bases, there was a span of 14 bases.

The CDR3 region is CASSLGTSGIYEQYF. The CDR3 coding sequence is TGTGCCAGCAGCCTGGGGACTAGCGGAATCTACGAGCAGTACTTC. This chain connects TRBV7-8 to TRBJ2-7, with 11 bases lining up with TRBD2. V shed 5 bases, J shed 3 bases, and the junction held 6 bases outside the gene matches. The CDR3 loop spans 15 amino acids. Germline values: CDR1 SGHVS, CDR2 FQNEAQ.

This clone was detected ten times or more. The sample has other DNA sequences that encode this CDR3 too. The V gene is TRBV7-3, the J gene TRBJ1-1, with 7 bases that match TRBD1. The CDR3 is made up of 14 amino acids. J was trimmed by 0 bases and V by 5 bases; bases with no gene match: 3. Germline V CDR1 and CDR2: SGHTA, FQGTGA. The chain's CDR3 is CASSLDRVNTEAFF. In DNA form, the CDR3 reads TGTGCCAGCAGCCTCGACAGGGTGAACACTGAAGCTTTCTTT.

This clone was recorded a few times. CDR3 sequence reads: CASSELERPGISGAFF. CDR3 sequence (DNA): TGTGCCAGCAGTGAACTAGAAAGGCCAGGGATATCGGGAGCTTTCTTT. The chain recombines TRBV6-1 with TRBJ1-1, with a tentative D call TRBD1 (5 bases). The germline V gene has CDR1 MNHNS and CDR2 SASEGT. V was shortened by 2 bases and J by 10 bases, with 23 bases between the two germline ends. The CDR3 runs 16 residues.

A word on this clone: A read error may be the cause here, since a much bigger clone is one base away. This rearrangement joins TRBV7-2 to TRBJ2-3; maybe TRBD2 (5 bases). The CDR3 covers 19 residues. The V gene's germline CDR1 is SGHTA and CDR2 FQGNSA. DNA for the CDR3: TGTTCCAGCAGCTTTTTTGGGTTGGGCGGGCGGTACCCCACAGATACGCAGTATTTT. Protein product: CSSSFFGLGGRYPTDTQYF.

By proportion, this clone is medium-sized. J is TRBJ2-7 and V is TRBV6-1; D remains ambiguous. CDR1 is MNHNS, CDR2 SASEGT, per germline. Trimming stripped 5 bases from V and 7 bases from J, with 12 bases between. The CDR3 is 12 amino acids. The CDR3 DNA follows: TGTGCCAGCAGTATAAACATTTGGGAGCAGTACTTC. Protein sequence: CASSINIWEQYF.

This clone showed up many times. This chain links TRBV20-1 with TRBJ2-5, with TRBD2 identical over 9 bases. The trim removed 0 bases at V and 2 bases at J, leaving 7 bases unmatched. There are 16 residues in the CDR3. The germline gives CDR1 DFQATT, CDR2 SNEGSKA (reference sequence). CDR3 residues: CSARDKGGGAQETQYF. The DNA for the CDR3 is TGCAGTGCTAGAGATAAGGGCGGGGGGGCACAAGAGACCCAGTACTTC.

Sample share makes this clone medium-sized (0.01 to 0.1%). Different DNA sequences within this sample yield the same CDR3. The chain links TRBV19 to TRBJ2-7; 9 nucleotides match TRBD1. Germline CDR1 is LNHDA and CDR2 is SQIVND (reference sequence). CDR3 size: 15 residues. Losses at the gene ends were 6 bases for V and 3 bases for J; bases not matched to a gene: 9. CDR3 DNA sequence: TGTGCCAGTAGACCGCTACCGGGACAGGGCTACGAGCAGTACTTC. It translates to CASRPLPGQGYEQYF.

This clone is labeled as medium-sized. Written as DNA, the CDR3 is TGTGCCACCAGCAGAGATCTAGCGGGAGGGGAGACCCAGTACTTC. Encoded protein: CATSRDLAGGETQYF. The genes are TRBV15 and TRBJ2-5; TRBD2 aligns across 12 bases. In germline, CDR1 is LNHNV, CDR2 YYDKDF (reference sequence). The CDR3 runs 15 residues. J was trimmed by 5 bases and V by 0 bases; bases with no gene match: 1.

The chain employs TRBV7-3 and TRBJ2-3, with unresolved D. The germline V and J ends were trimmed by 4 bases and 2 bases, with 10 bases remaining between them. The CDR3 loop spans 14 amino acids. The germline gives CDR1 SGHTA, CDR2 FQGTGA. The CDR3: CASSSTGITDTQYF. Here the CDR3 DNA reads TGTGCCAGCAGCTCCACGGGTATCACAGATACGCAGTATTTT.

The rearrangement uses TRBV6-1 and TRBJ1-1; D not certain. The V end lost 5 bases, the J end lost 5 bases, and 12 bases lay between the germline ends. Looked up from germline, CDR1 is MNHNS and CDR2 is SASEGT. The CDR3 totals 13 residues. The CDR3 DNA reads TGTGCCAGCAGTCCCGAGGGATGGACTGAAGCTTTCTTT. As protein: CASSPEGWTEAFF.

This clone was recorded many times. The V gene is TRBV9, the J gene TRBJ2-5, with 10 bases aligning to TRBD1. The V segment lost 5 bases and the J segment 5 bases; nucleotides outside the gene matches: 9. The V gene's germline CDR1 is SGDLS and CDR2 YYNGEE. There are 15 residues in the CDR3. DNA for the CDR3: TGTGCCAGCAGTCACGGGACAGGGGTCCGGGAGACCCAGTACTTC. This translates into CASSHGTGVRETQYF.

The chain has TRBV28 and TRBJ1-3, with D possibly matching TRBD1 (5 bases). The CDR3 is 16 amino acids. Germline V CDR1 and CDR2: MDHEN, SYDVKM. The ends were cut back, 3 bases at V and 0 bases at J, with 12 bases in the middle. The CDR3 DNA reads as TGTGCCAGCAGTTTGCCGGGACCGGGCTCTGGAAACACCATATATTTT. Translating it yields CASSLPGPGSGNTIYF.

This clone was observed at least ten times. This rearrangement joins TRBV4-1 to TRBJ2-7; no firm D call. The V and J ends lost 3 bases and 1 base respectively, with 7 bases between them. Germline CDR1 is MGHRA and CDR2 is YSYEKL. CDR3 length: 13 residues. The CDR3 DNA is TGCGCCAGCAGCCACGGCGAGTCCTACGAGCAGTACTTC. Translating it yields CASSHGESYEQYF.